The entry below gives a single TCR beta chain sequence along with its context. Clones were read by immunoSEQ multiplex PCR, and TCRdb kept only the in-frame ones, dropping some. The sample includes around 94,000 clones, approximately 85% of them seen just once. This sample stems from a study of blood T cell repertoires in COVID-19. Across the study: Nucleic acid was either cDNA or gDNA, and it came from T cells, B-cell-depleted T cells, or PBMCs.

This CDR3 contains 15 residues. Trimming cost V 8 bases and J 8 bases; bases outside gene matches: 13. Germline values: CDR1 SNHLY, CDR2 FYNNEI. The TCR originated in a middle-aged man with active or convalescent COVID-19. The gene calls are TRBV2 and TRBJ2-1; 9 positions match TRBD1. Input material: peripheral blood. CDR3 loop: CASGDRDRVFHEQFF. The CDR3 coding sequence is TGTGCCAGCGGGGACCGGGACAGGGTATTCCATGAGCAGTTCTTC.